The TCR beta chain under discussion was sequenced for a study of sequential checkpoint blockade in melanoma (dated by TCRdb to the late 2010s). Study-wide context: Patients were randomized 1:1 to first-line nivolumab followed by ipilimumab (arm A) or ipilimumab followed by nivolumab (arm B). Maintenance nivolumab came after both trial sequences. The paper as a whole reports these results and caveats: The model for predicting response that combines TCR metrics with mutation burden needs to be validated in larger, independent patient cohorts.

Explained via the paper, the treatment or condition label denotes: randomized to nivolumab then ipilimumab (arm A) or the reverse (arm B). None of the patients in the trial had previously been given DNA-damaging chemotherapy. On a FACS Aria II flow cytometer, live CD3+CD8+ cells that were negative for CD19 and CD56 were sorted from thawed PBMCs. CheckMate 064, a randomized, open-label phase II trial of sequential checkpoint blockade, was the source of the samples, all of which came from patients with melanoma. Leukapheresis was used to collect peripheral blood mononuclear cells, which were then purified with Ficoll-Paque and frozen in human serum with roughly 10% DMSO. Immediately after sorting, the purity of the sorted blood CD3+CD8+ cells was confirmed to be >98%, and DNA was then extracted. TCRbeta CDR3 regions were immunosequenced from genomic DNA with the immunoSEQ Assay. Genomic DNA was amplified by bias-controlled multiplex PCR before high-throughput sequencing. The published analysis was carried out like this. To quantify the absolute abundance of each unique TCRbeta CDR3 region, the sequences were collapsed and filtered. Clonality, defined as 1 minus Pielou's evenness, was calculated using only productive rearrangements. Clones with significantly greater frequencies in on-treatment versus baseline samples were identified using a previously published method. The immuneACCESS repertoire file appears here via TCRdb, limited to in-frame rearrangements. These files lack a portion of the clones; in checked studies, under half of the deficit traces to unresolved V genes, and the cause of the others is not known. V, J and clone size were drawn from that table, and D and trimming were deduced from the DNA. The sample table holds about 17,000 clones, of which roughly 71% were seen once. The ten largest clonotypes hold 20% to 25% of the sample.

CDR1 and CDR2, looked up from the germline V gene (reference sequence), are SEHNR and FQNEAQ. V is reduced by 6 bases and J by 1 base, leaving a spacing of 4 bases between them. The CDR3 runs 11 amino acids, cysteine and phenylalanine included. Left in the record is the CDR3 DNA by itself, 33 bases read in frame from the first base. In regard to this clone: Its antigen is not yet known. No base quality information exists; no much larger clone differs at one position.

This sequence was found in a human donor with melanoma. In this chain, TRBV7-9 is recombined with TRBJ2-7, with the D gene too uncertain to name. This material consisted of CD8+ T cells sorted from blood (inferred from file names), taken from a patient given nivolumab and ipilimumab in sequence. The CDR3 region: CASSPSYEQYF. The bases are TGTGCCAGCAGTCCTTCCTACGAGCAGTACTTC.